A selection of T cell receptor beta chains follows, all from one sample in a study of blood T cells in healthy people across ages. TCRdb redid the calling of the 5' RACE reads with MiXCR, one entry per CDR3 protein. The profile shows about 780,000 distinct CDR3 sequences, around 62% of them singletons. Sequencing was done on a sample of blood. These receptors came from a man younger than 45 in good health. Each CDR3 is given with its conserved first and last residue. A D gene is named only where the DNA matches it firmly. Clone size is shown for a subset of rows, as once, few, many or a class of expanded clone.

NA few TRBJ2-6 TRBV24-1 TGTGCCACCAGTGATCCAGGGACCTCTGGGGCCAACGTCCTGACTTTC CATSDPGTSGANVLTF
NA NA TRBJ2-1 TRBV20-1 TGCAGTGCTAGAGTACCGCTCGCCGTTGGGGAGCAGTTCTTC CSARVPLAVGEQFF
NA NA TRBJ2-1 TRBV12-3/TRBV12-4 TGTGCCAGCAGTTTGGGTTCATCAAGGGGGTTCTTC CASSLGSSRGFF
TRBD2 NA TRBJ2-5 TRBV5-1 TGCGCCAGCGGCCGGACTAGCCAAGAGACCCAGTACTTC CASGRTSQETQYF
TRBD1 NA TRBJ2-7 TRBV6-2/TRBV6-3 TGTGCCAGCATCGTGGACAGGGGGGCGTACGAGCAGTACTTC CASIVDRGAYEQYF
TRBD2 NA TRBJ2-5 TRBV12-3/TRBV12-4 TGTGCCAGCAAAGCGGGACTAGAGGGTGGGACCCAGTACTTC CASKAGLEGGTQYF
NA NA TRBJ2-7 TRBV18 TGTGCCAGCTCACCACCTATGCAGGGCGCGTACGAGCAGTACTTC CASSPPMQGAYEQYF
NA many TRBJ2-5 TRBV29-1 TGCAGCGTTGAGGGTGGAGGGGAGACCCAGTACTTC CSVEGGGETQYF
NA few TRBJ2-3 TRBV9 TGTGCCAGCAGCGTAGTCCCGGATACGCAGTATTTT CASSVVPDTQYF
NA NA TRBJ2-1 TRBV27 TGTGCCAGCAGTTCCCAGGGGAGCTCCTACAATGAGCAGTTCTTC CASSSQGSSYNEQFF
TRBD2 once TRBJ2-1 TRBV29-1 TGCAGCATTGGCCCGGGAGGGGGGGATGAGCAGTTCTTC CSIGPGGGDEQFF
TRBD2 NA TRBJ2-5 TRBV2 TGTGCCAGCAGGGAAGCGGGGGCACGAGAGATCCAGTACTTC CASREAGAREIQYF
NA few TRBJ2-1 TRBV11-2 TGTGCCAGCAGCTTAGATGGGCCGGGACTCAGAGAAGAGCAGTTCTTC CASSLDGPGLREEQFF
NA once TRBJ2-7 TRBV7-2 TGTGCCAGCAGCTCCGTAAACCGAGACGAGCAGTACTTC CASSSVNRDEQYF
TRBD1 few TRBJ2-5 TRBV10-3 TGTGCCATCAGTGGGACAGGGGGTGAAGAGACCCAGTACTTC CAISGTGGEETQYF
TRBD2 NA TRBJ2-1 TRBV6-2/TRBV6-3 TGTGCCAGCAGTTACGGAGCGGGGGTCCTCTACAATGAGCAGTTCTTC CASSYGAGVLYNEQFF
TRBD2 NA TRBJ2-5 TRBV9 TGTGCCAGCAGCGTTCTAGCGGGGGAGGGAGAGACCCAGTACTTC CASSVLAGEGETQYF
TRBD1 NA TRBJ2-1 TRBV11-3 TGTGCCAGCAGCTTAGATAAGGGGGACAGGGGGCGCGATGAGCGGTTCTTC CASSLDKGDRGRDERFF
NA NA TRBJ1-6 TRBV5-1 TGCGCCAGCAGCTTAAGGCAGGGGCCCGACTCACCCCTCCACTTT CASSLRQGPDSPLHF
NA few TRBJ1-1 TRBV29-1 TGCAGCGTTTCCGCTGGTCAAGGCACTGAAGCTTTCTTT CSVSAGQGTEAFF
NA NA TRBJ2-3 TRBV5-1 TGCGCCAGCAGCGAAGAATCTGAGGATACGCAGTATTTT CASSEESEDTQYF
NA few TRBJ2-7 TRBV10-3 TGTGCCATCAGCGGGAAACAGCCTTCAAGCTCCTACGAGCAGTACTTC CAISGKQPSSSYEQYF
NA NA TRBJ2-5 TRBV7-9 TGTGCCAGCCACCACCGAGGTAAACTCCAAGAGACCCAGTACTTC CASHHRGKLQETQYF
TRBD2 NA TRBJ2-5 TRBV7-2 TGTGCCAGCAGCTACCATTGGGAGGGTAAAGAGACCCAGTACTTC CASSYHWEGKETQYF
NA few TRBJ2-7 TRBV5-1 TGCGCCAGCAGCTTGGGGGTGTCTGTCGAAAACCGCTACGAGCAGTACTTC CASSLGVSVENRYEQYF
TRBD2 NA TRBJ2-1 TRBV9 TGTGCCAGCAGCGTAGCTGGGACTAGCGGGGAGGCTGAGCAGTTCTTC CASSVAGTSGEAEQFF
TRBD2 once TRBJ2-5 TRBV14 TGTGCCAGCAGCCAAGATTTCAAGCGGGGGGTCGGGGAGACCCAGTACTTC CASSQDFKRGVGETQYF
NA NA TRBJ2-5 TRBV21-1 TGTGCCACCACCCCCAAGGGACAGTCCCAAGAGACCCAGTACTTC CATTPKGQSQETQYF
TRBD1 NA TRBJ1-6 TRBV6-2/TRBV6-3 TGTGCCAGCAGCGCCGGGACAGGGCGGAATTCACCCCTCCACTTT CASSAGTGRNSPLHF
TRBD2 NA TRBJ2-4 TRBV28 TGTGCCAGCAGTTCGGAGACTAGCGGGGGGTTAGCCAAAAACATTCAGTACTTC CASSSETSGGLAKNIQYF
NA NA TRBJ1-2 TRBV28 TGTGCCAGCATACCCGGGGCCGATAAGGGCTACACCTTC CASIPGADKGYTF
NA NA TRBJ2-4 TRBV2 TGTGCCAGCAGTGAAGCCGGGTCCCTGGGGAACATTCAGTACTTC CASSEAGSLGNIQYF
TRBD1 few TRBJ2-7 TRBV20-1 TGCAGTGCGCCCTTGGGGACAGTCTTTGGGGAGCAGTACTTC CSAPLGTVFGEQYF
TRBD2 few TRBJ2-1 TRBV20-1 TGCAGTGCTGTGAGCGGGGGGGCCTGGAATGAGCAGTTCTTC CSAVSGGAWNEQFF
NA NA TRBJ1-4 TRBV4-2 TGTGCCAGCAGCCAAGACACAGGGAGCTATAATGAAAAACTGTTTTTT CASSQDTGSYNEKLFF
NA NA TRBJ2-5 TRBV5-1 TGCGCCAGCAGCTTGGGGTCTGGCGGGGAGGCCCAGTACTTC CASSLGSGGEAQYF